The clone carrying this T cell receptor (beta chain) is a singleton in its sample. Germline-derived CDR1 and CDR2 are LGHDT and YNNKEL (reference sequence). V lost 6 bases and J 8 bases, leaving 10 bases between the germline ends. This CDR3 region has 11 residues. Everyone who took part was roughly 18 to 89 years old, and they came from about 23 US areas. Assignments of participants to cohorts depended upon their own reported clinical history. Methods used by the authors: The authors estimated nucleated cell counts from reference gene primer amplification. This table comes from immunoSEQ multiplex PCR, and its TCRdb copy is limited to in-frame clones, with some not included. That table furnishes V, J and clone size, whereas the DNA furnished D and trimming. The profile covers a few hundred thousand clones, with around 86% appearing a single time and approximately 5% taken by the ten largest. The entry originates in a study of blood T cell repertoires in COVID-19. Study information: Sample material is recorded as cDNA or gDNA derived from T cells, B-cell-depleted T cells, or PBMCs.

This TCR was recovered from a woman between 45 and 60 years old who had recovered from COVID-19. J is TRBJ1-2 and V is TRBV3-1 (or the pseudogene TRBV3-2); tentatively, D is TRBD1 (5 bases). Sequencing was performed on PBMCs or T cells enriched from blood (not recorded which). The CDR3 spells CASRGTRGYTF. Here the CDR3 DNA reads TGTGCCAGCAGGGGGACTCGCGGCTACACCTTC.